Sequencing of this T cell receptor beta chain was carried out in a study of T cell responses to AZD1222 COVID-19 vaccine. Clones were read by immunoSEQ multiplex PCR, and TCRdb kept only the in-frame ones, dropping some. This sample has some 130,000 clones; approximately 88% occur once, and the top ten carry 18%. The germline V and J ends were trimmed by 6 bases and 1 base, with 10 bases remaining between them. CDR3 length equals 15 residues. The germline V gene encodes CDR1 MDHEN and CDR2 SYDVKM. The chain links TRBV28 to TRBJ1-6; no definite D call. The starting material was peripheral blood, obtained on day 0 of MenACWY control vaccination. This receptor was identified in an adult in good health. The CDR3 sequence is CASSPRYSYNSPLHF. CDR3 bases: TGTGCCAGCAGCCCCCGTTATTCCTATAATTCACCCCTCCACTTT.